Presented here are 2 T cell receptor beta chains from one specimen sequenced in a study of blood T cells in healthy people across ages. A second PCR of about 7 to 12 cycles used a sample-barcoded 5' primer and a J-beta primer mix. TCRdb ran MiXCR on the 5' RACE reads and lists one entry per CDR3 protein. The repertoire holds about 730,000 distinct CDR3 sequences, around 40% seen once, with 20% to 25% in the top ten. Material: blood. The source of these receptors is a woman aged 55-69 years in good health.

This clonotype appeared many times. The J gene is TRBJ2-7, the V gene TRBV27; TRBD1 matches at 12 bases. With 3 bases clipped from V and 0 bases from J, the junction kept 3 bases outside the gene matches. This CDR3 comprises 16 residues. Germline V gives CDR1 MNHEY, CDR2 SMNVEV (reference sequence). In DNA form, the CDR3 reads TGTGCCAGCAGTTTCAGGGGACAGGGGGCCTCCTACGAGCAGTACTTC. This codes for CASSFRGQGASYEQYF.

This clonotype was picked up a small number of times. The chain is built from TRBV12-3 or TRBV12-4 and TRBJ2-2; TRBD1 might be the D (5 bases). There are 13 residues in the CDR3. The ends were cut back, 3 bases at V and 7 bases at J, with 9 bases in the middle. DNA for the CDR3: TGTGCCAGCAGTTTCTCCAGGGTCGGGGAGCTGTTTTTT. Protein: CASSFSRVGELFF.